Listed below are T cell receptor beta chains from one sample, sequenced in a study of T cell responses to AZD1222 COVID-19 vaccine. TCRdb's copy holds only in-frame clones and misses some; the assay was immunoSEQ multiplex PCR. Seen here are tens of thousands of clones, over 70% observed once, and the top ten hold approximately 3.6%. Sequencing was performed on peripheral blood, taken on day 0 of AZD1222 vaccination. Receptors were obtained from an adult in good health. CDR3s include the opening cysteine and the closing phenylalanine or tryptophan. Fields, in order: V gene, J gene, clone size, D gene, CDR3 protein, CDR3 DNA. D genes are given only for firm matches. Clone size is given for some rows only: seen once, a few or many times, or a class if the clone is expanded.

V gene: TRBV20-1; J gene: TRBJ1-2; clone size: NA; D gene: TRBD1; CDR3 protein: CSASRDSRLYGYTF; CDR3 DNA: TGCAGTGCTAGTAGGGACAGCCGCCTCTATGGCTACACCTTC
V gene: TRBV28; J gene: TRBJ1-4; clone size: NA; D gene: NA; CDR3 protein: CASSPLGSRYEKLFF; CDR3 DNA: TGTGCCAGCAGCCCCCTGGGAAGTCGGTATGAAAAACTGTTTTTT
V gene: TRBV7-9; J gene: TRBJ2-4; clone size: NA; D gene: NA; CDR3 protein: CASSLGQGVWNIQYF; CDR3 DNA: TGTGCCAGCAGTCTGGGGCAGGGCGTATGGAACATTCAGTACTTC
V gene: TRBV4-1; J gene: TRBJ1-2; clone size: NA; D gene: TRBD1; CDR3 protein: CASSQDRDSPYGYTF; CDR3 DNA: TGCGCCAGCAGCCAAGATCGGGACAGCCCCTATGGCTACACCTTC
V gene: TRBV7-8; J gene: TRBJ1-1; clone size: few; D gene: TRBD1; CDR3 protein: CASSPMEGQGPEAFF; CDR3 DNA: TGTGCCAGCAGCCCGATGGAAGGACAGGGGCCTGAAGCTTTCTTT
V gene: TRBV15; J gene: TRBJ1-5; clone size: NA; D gene: NA; CDR3 protein: CATSTQRDPGSQPQHF; CDR3 DNA: TGTGCCACCAGCACGCAACGGGACCCGGGGAGTCAGCCCCAGCATTTT
V gene: TRBV19; J gene: TRBJ2-7; clone size: NA; D gene: TRBD1; CDR3 protein: CASSGLTGPYEQYF; CDR3 DNA: TGTGCCAGTAGTGGACTGACAGGGCCCTACGAGCAGTACTTC
V gene: TRBV29-1; J gene: TRBJ1-1; clone size: once; D gene: NA; CDR3 protein: CSVATTEKTEAFF; CDR3 DNA: TGCAGCGTTGCCACGACAGAAAAAACTGAAGCTTTCTTT
V gene: TRBV6-6; J gene: TRBJ1-5; clone size: NA; D gene: NA; CDR3 protein: CASSPLSTPPTVRWGAQGQPQHF; CDR3 DNA: TGTGCCAGCAGTCCACTGAGTACGCCTCCCACCGTAAGATGGGGGGCTCAAGGTCAGCCCCAGCATTTT
V gene: TRBV5-6; J gene: TRBJ2-5; clone size: NA; D gene: NA; CDR3 protein: CASSLEQGRKTQYF; CDR3 DNA: TGTGCCAGCAGCTTGGAACAGGGTCGTAAGACCCAGTACTTC
V gene: TRBV5-1; J gene: TRBJ1-3; clone size: NA; D gene: NA; CDR3 protein: CASSLVGSLSGNTIYF; CDR3 DNA: TGCGCCAGCAGCTTGGTTGGGTCCCTCTCTGGAAACACCATATATTTT
V gene: TRBV5-6; J gene: TRBJ2-3; clone size: NA; D gene: NA; CDR3 protein: CASARRFVRTDTQYF; CDR3 DNA: TGTGCCAGCGCCCGGAGATTCGTTCGCACAGATACGCAGTATTTT
V gene: TRBV6-5; J gene: TRBJ2-7; clone size: NA; D gene: NA; CDR3 protein: CASLVGVGYEQYF; CDR3 DNA: TGTGCCAGCCTCGTCGGGGTGGGCTACGAGCAGTACTTC
V gene: TRBV15; J gene: TRBJ1-3; clone size: few; D gene: NA; CDR3 protein: CATSRDYGGFSGNTIYF; CDR3 DNA: TGTGCCACCAGCAGAGATTATGGAGGGTTCTCTGGAAACACCATATATTTT
V gene: TRBV15; J gene: TRBJ1-1; clone size: NA; D gene: NA; CDR3 protein: CATSLLDGGTEAFF; CDR3 DNA: TGTGCCACCAGCCTACTAGACGGGGGAACTGAAGCTTTCTTT
V gene: TRBV5-1; J gene: TRBJ1-1; clone size: few; D gene: TRBD1; CDR3 protein: CASSSTGGMNTEAFF; CDR3 DNA: TGCGCCAGCAGCTCGACAGGGGGGATGAACACTGAAGCTTTCTTT
V gene: TRBV2; J gene: TRBJ1-2; clone size: NA; D gene: TRBD1; CDR3 protein: CASSETRDRQYTF; CDR3 DNA: TGTGCCAGCAGTGAAACCCGGGACAGGCAGTACACCTTC
V gene: TRBV28; J gene: TRBJ1-5; clone size: NA; D gene: NA; CDR3 protein: CASSRQLRGNQPQHF; CDR3 DNA: TGTGCCAGCAGTCGACAACTTCGCGGTAATCAGCCCCAGCATTTT
V gene: TRBV28; J gene: TRBJ2-1; clone size: NA; D gene: NA; CDR3 protein: CASSGFLVYNEQFF; CDR3 DNA: TGTGCCAGCAGTGGCTTTTTGGTATACAATGAGCAGTTCTTC
V gene: TRBV28; J gene: TRBJ2-3; clone size: NA; D gene: NA; CDR3 protein: CASSSGAGPGVNVMDTQYF; CDR3 DNA: TGTGCCAGCAGTTCGGGGGCGGGACCAGGAGTCAACGTTATGGATACGCAGTATTTT
V gene: TRBV24-1; J gene: TRBJ1-5; clone size: NA; D gene: NA; CDR3 protein: CATSTRGAGQPQHF; CDR3 DNA: TGTGCCACCAGCACTAGGGGGGCAGGACAGCCCCAGCATTTT
V gene: TRBV11-3; J gene: TRBJ2-3; clone size: once; D gene: NA; CDR3 protein: CASSRGTAGPFTDTQYF; CDR3 DNA: TGTGCCAGCAGCCGAGGGACAGCGGGACCTTTCACAGATACGCAGTATTTT
V gene: TRBV7-8; J gene: TRBJ2-7; clone size: few; D gene: NA; CDR3 protein: CASTPGVTYEQYF; CDR3 DNA: TGTGCCAGCACCCCCGGGGTTACCTACGAGCAGTACTTC
V gene: TRBV6-5; J gene: TRBJ2-3; clone size: once; D gene: NA; CDR3 protein: CASSLFGDPDTQYF; CDR3 DNA: TGTGCCAGCAGCCTCTTCGGGGATCCAGATACGCAGTATTTT
V gene: TRBV27; J gene: TRBJ2-1; clone size: NA; D gene: NA; CDR3 protein: CASSPAGHYNEQFF; CDR3 DNA: TGTGCCAGCAGCCCTGCAGGACACTACAATGAGCAGTTCTTC
V gene: TRBV2; J gene: TRBJ2-2; clone size: NA; D gene: TRBD2; CDR3 protein: CASSERGVNTGELFF; CDR3 DNA: TGTGCCAGCAGTGAACGGGGGGTCAACACCGGGGAGCTGTTTTTT
V gene: TRBV4-1; J gene: TRBJ1-4; clone size: NA; D gene: NA; CDR3 protein: CASSQDIQATSNEKLFF; CDR3 DNA: TGCGCCAGCAGCCAAGATATACAGGCTACTTCTAATGAAAAACTGTTTTTT
V gene: TRBV11-3; J gene: TRBJ1-2; clone size: NA; D gene: NA; CDR3 protein: CATAPAGGSYGYTF; CDR3 DNA: TGTGCCACGGCACCGGCAGGAGGATCCTATGGCTACACCTTC
V gene: TRBV29-1; J gene: TRBJ2-1; clone size: NA; D gene: NA; CDR3 protein: CSVELQELSKFF; CDR3 DNA: TGCAGCGTTGAACTTCAGGAACTGAGCAAGTTCTTC
V gene: TRBV7-9; J gene: TRBJ2-5; clone size: NA; D gene: NA; CDR3 protein: CASSLTSTIQETQYF; CDR3 DNA: TGTGCCAGCAGCTTGACAAGCACTATCCAAGAGACCCAGTACTTC
V gene: TRBV7-8; J gene: TRBJ1-1; clone size: NA; D gene: NA; CDR3 protein: CASSLAGRGSEAFF; CDR3 DNA: TGTGCCAGCAGCTTAGCGGGGAGGGGGTCTGAAGCTTTCTTT
V gene: TRBV20-1; J gene: TRBJ1-2; clone size: NA; D gene: NA; CDR3 protein: CSARDRRVGIF; CDR3 DNA: TGCAGTGCTAGAGATCGCAGGGTCGGCATATTC
V gene: TRBV12-3/TRBV12-4; J gene: TRBJ1-2; clone size: NA; D gene: NA; CDR3 protein: CASRPEGGGYTF; CDR3 DNA: TGTGCCAGCAGACCAGAGGGGGGAGGCTACACCTTC
V gene: TRBV6-2/TRBV6-3; J gene: TRBJ1-2; clone size: NA; D gene: NA; CDR3 protein: CASSYSQGLYGYTF; CDR3 DNA: TGTGCCAGCAGTTACTCGCAGGGACTTTATGGCTACACCTTC
V gene: TRBV29-1; J gene: TRBJ2-5; clone size: NA; D gene: NA; CDR3 protein: CSVAAGGRETQYF; CDR3 DNA: TGCAGCGTTGCAGCCGGGGGCCGGGAGACCCAGTACTTC
V gene: TRBV9; J gene: TRBJ1-1; clone size: NA; D gene: NA; CDR3 protein: CASSRTGNTEAFF; CDR3 DNA: TGTGCCAGCAGCCGAACAGGGAACACTGAAGCTTTCTTT
V gene: TRBV28; J gene: TRBJ1-1; clone size: few; D gene: NA; CDR3 protein: CASSPTTGFSEAFF; CDR3 DNA: TGTGCCAGCAGTCCTACAACAGGGTTCTCTGAAGCTTTCTTT
V gene: TRBV2; J gene: TRBJ1-6; clone size: NA; D gene: NA; CDR3 protein: CASMGVRDSPLHF; CDR3 DNA: TGTGCCAGCATGGGGGTTAGGGATTCACCCCTCCACTTT
V gene: TRBV29-1; J gene: TRBJ2-1; clone size: NA; D gene: NA; CDR3 protein: CSWAGVEEQFF; CDR3 DNA: TGCAGTTGGGCAGGGGTTGAGGAGCAGTTCTTC
V gene: TRBV4-3; J gene: TRBJ1-1; clone size: few; D gene: TRBD1; CDR3 protein: CASRGGQGAYTEAFF; CDR3 DNA: TGCGCCAGCAGGGGGGGCCAGGGGGCGTACACTGAAGCTTTCTTT
V gene: TRBV7-8; J gene: TRBJ1-2; clone size: NA; D gene: NA; CDR3 protein: CASSPTEDNPRYTF; CDR3 DNA: TGTGCCAGCAGCCCTACTGAGGACAACCCACGCTACACCTTC
V gene: TRBV6-5; J gene: TRBJ1-1; clone size: NA; D gene: NA; CDR3 protein: CASSYEGTFHEAFF; CDR3 DNA: TGTGCCAGCAGTTACGAAGGGACGTTCCACGAAGCTTTCTTT
V gene: TRBV3-1/TRBV3-2; J gene: TRBJ2-7; clone size: NA; D gene: TRBD1; CDR3 protein: CASSSPGQDSYEQYF; CDR3 DNA: TGTGCCAGCAGCTCGCCGGGACAGGATTCCTACGAGCAGTACTTC
V gene: TRBV27; J gene: TRBJ2-7; clone size: NA; D gene: TRBD1; CDR3 protein: CASSPRDRSYEQYF; CDR3 DNA: TGTGCCAGCAGTCCCCGGGACAGGTCCTACGAGCAGTACTTC
V gene: TRBV4-1; J gene: TRBJ1-5; clone size: few; D gene: NA; CDR3 protein: CASSQDWGTPNQPQHF; CDR3 DNA: TGCGCCAGCAGCCAAGATTGGGGGACGCCAAATCAGCCCCAGCATTTT
V gene: TRBV12-3/TRBV12-4; J gene: TRBJ1-6; clone size: NA; D gene: NA; CDR3 protein: CASAINNSPLHF; CDR3 DNA: TGTGCCAGCGCGATAAATAATTCACCCCTCCACTTT
V gene: TRBV2; J gene: TRBJ2-5; clone size: NA; D gene: NA; CDR3 protein: CASSEWPIQETQYF; CDR3 DNA: TGTGCCAGCAGTGAATGGCCAATCCAAGAGACCCAGTACTTC
V gene: TRBV9; J gene: TRBJ2-3; clone size: NA; D gene: TRBD2; CDR3 protein: CASSELAGGNTDTQYF; CDR3 DNA: TGTGCCAGCAGCGAACTAGCGGGGGGGAACACAGATACGCAGTATTTT
V gene: TRBV2; J gene: TRBJ1-4; clone size: NA; D gene: TRBD1; CDR3 protein: CASSQTRTGLEKLFF; CDR3 DNA: TGTGCCAGCAGCCAAACAAGGACAGGGCTTGAAAAACTGTTTTTT
V gene: TRBV28; J gene: TRBJ1-5; clone size: NA; D gene: TRBD1; CDR3 protein: CASRPDRERNQPQHF; CDR3 DNA: TGTGCCAGCAGACCCGACAGGGAGCGCAATCAGCCCCAGCATTTT
V gene: TRBV5-1; J gene: TRBJ2-1; clone size: NA; D gene: NA; CDR3 protein: CASSRSGAQNEQFF; CDR3 DNA: TGCGCCAGCAGCAGATCCGGGGCCCAGAATGAGCAGTTCTTC
V gene: TRBV12-3/TRBV12-4; J gene: TRBJ2-7; clone size: NA; D gene: NA; CDR3 protein: CASSLRAYEQYF; CDR3 DNA: TGTGCCAGCAGTTTGAGGGCTTACGAGCAGTACTTC
V gene: TRBV7-2; J gene: TRBJ1-4; clone size: few; D gene: NA; CDR3 protein: CASSLEGWVGEKLFF; CDR3 DNA: TGTGCCAGCAGCTTAGAAGGCTGGGTCGGGGAAAAACTGTTTTTT
V gene: TRBV7-2; J gene: TRBJ2-7; clone size: NA; D gene: TRBD2; CDR3 protein: CASSLGTSGGQYEQYF; CDR3 DNA: TGTGCCAGCAGCTTAGGTACTAGCGGGGGTCAGTACGAGCAGTACTTC
V gene: TRBV7-9; J gene: TRBJ1-2; clone size: once; D gene: NA; CDR3 protein: CASSPRTRTNYGYTF; CDR3 DNA: TGTGCCAGCAGCCCGCGGACACGCACTAACTATGGCTACACCTTC
V gene: TRBV6-5; J gene: TRBJ1-5; clone size: NA; D gene: NA; CDR3 protein: CASILTGNNQPQHF; CDR3 DNA: TGTGCCAGCATCCTCACAGGAAACAATCAGCCCCAGCATTTT
V gene: TRBV11-3; J gene: TRBJ1-1; clone size: once; D gene: NA; CDR3 protein: CASSLVSRGSEAFF; CDR3 DNA: TGTGCCAGCAGCTTAGTTTCGAGGGGGTCTGAAGCTTTCTTT
V gene: TRBV19; J gene: TRBJ2-3; clone size: once; D gene: TRBD1; CDR3 protein: CASSIEGGADTQYF; CDR3 DNA: TGTGCCAGTAGTATAGAAGGGGGCGCAGATACGCAGTATTTT
V gene: TRBV5-5; J gene: TRBJ1-5; clone size: NA; D gene: NA; CDR3 protein: CASSLRTTREQPQHF; CDR3 DNA: TGTGCCAGCAGCCTGCGGACAACCCGAGAACAGCCCCAGCATTTT